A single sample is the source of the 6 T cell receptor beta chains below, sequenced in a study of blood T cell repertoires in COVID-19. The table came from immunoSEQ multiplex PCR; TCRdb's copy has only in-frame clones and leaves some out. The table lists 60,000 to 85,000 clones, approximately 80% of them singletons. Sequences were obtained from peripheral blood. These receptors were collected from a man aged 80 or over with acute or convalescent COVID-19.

CDR3: CASSPSGYGYTF. The CDR3 nucleotides are TGTGCCAGCAGCCCCTCAGGGTATGGCTACACCTTC. V gene TRBV7-8 combines with J gene TRBJ1-2; TRBD1 might be the D (5 bases). The V and J ends lost 5 bases and 5 bases respectively, with 9 bases between them. Germline V gives CDR1 SGHVS, CDR2 FQNEAQ. The CDR3 loop spans 12 amino acids.

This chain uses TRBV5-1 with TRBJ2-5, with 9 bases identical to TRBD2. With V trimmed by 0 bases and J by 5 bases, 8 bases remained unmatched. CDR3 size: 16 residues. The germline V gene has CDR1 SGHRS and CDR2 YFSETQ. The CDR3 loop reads CASSLAASGEGETQYF. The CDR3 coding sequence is TGCGCCAGCAGCTTGGCGGCTAGCGGGGAGGGGGAGACCCAGTACTTC.

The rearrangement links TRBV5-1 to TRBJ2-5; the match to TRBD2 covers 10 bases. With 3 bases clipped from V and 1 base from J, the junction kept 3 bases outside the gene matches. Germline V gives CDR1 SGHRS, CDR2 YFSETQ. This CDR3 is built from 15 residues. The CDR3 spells CASSSTSGVQETQYF. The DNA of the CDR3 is TGCGCCAGCAGCTCCACTAGCGGGGTCCAAGAGACCCAGTACTTC.

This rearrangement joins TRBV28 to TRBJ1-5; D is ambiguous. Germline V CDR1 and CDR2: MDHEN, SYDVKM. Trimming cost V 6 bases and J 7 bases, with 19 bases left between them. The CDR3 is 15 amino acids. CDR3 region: CASRPRGPLGQPQHF. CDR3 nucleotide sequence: TGTGCCAGCAGGCCCCGCGGGCCGTTAGGACAGCCCCAGCATTTT. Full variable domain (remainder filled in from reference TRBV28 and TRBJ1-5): DVKVTQSSRYLVKRTGEKVFLECVQDMDHENMFWYRQDPGLGLRLIYFSYDVKMKEKGDIPEGYSVSREKKERFSLILESASTNQTSMYLCASRPRGPLGQPQHFGDGTRLSIL.

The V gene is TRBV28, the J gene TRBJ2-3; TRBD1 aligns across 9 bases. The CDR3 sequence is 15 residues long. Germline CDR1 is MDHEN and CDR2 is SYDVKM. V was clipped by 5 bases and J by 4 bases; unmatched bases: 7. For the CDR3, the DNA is TGTGCCAGCAGTATCCGGGACAGGGATCCAGATACGCAGTATTTT. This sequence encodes CASSIRDRDPDTQYF.

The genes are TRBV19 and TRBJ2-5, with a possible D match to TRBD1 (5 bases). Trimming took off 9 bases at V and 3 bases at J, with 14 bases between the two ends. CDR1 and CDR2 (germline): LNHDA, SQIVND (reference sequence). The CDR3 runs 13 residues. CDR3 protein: CASLGANEETQYF. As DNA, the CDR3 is TGTGCCAGCCTTGGGGCAAATGAAGAGACCCAGTACTTC.